One sample yielded the 8 T cell receptor beta chains listed below, sequenced in a study of blood T cell repertoires in COVID-19. Using immunoSEQ multiplex PCR, the repertoire was profiled, and TCRdb retains in-frame clones only, with some absent. The table records about 170,000 clones, roughly 82% of them present only once. The sample comprised peripheral blood. These receptor sequences come from a woman aged 40 to 50 with COVID-19, enrolled during active disease.

The chain employs TRBV20-1 and TRBJ1-2, with D possibly TRBD1 on 5 matching bases. Between the trimmed V and J ends, which lost 3 bases and 8 bases, there was a span of 13 bases. This CDR3 has 12 amino acids. Germline V gene sequence: CDR1 DFQATT, CDR2 SNEGSKA (reference sequence). The CDR3 region has the DNA TGCAGTGCTAGTCAGGGAGGGGTCGGCTACACCTTC. Translating gives CSASQGGVGYTF.

The chain combines TRBV7-3 with TRBJ2-7; unclear D gene. The germline CDR1 and CDR2 sequences are SGHTA and FQGTGA. Trimming stripped 1 base from V and 6 bases from J, with 7 bases between. The CDR3 contains 12 residues. The chain's CDR3 is CASSLRPPEQYV. CDR3 in DNA: TGTGCCAGCAGCTTAAGGCCCCCCGAGCAGTACGTC.

For this clone: The junction differs from germline at one of its ends, possibly a read error. V gene TRBV7-2 combines with J gene TRBJ2-5, with D possibly TRBD2 on 5 matching bases. The CDR3 runs to 13 residues. Germline assignment: CDR1 SGHTA and CDR2 FQGNSA. In nucleotides, the CDR3 is TGTGCCAGCAGCCTAGCAGCGGTGTGGACCCAGTACTTC. Its translation is CASSLAAVWTQYF. Supplemented by reference TRBV7-2 and TRBJ2-5, the full variable domain reads GAGVSQSPSNKVTEKGKDVELRCDPISGHTALYWYRQSLGQGLEFLIYFQGNSAPDKSGLPSDRFSAERTGGSVSTLTIQRTQQEDSAVYLCASSLAAVWTQYFGPGTRLLVL.

The chain employs TRBV6-5 and TRBJ2-1, with D perhaps matching TRBD1 (5 bases). The CDR3 extends over 15 amino acids. Germline loops: CDR1 MNHEY, CDR2 SVGAGI. V lost 6 bases and J 5 bases, leaving 17 bases between the germline ends. The CDR3 sequence: CASRVFPLQDNEQFF. The DNA of the CDR3 is TGTGCCAGCAGGGTTTTCCCTCTACAGGACAATGAGCAGTTCTTC.

The chain carries TRBV19 and TRBJ2-5; D call uncertain. The CDR3 totals 15 residues. V lost 2 bases and J 3 bases, leaving 13 bases between the germline ends. The germline CDR1 and CDR2 sequences are LNHDA and SQIVND (reference sequence). CDR3 coding DNA: TGTGCCAGTAGTATATTAGGCGGCTTCGAAGAGACCCAGTACTTC. This encodes CASSILGGFEETQYF.

This chain joins TRBV5-1 and TRBJ1-6; D is unresolved. The V end lost 0 bases, the J end lost 0 bases, and 10 bases lay between the germline ends. The CDR3 has 17 residues. Germline values: CDR1 SGHRS, CDR2 YFSETQ. CDR3 protein: CASSLGTTSSYNSPLHF. CDR3 in DNA: TGCGCCAGCAGCTTGGGAACAACAAGCTCCTATAATTCACCCCTCCACTTT.

This chain uses TRBV21-1 with TRBJ2-3; TRBD2 is taken as the D call from the table, unchecked against the DNA. TRBV21-1 is noted as a pseudogene. The CDR3 has 16 residues. CDR3 in amino acids: CASSKVSSGDPDTQYF. The CDR3 bases are TGTGCCAGCAGCAAAGTGTCTAGCGGGGACCCAGATACGCAGTATTTT.

The chain has TRBV5-4 and TRBJ2-3, with 8 nucleotides matching TRBD2. After removal of 6 bases from V and 0 bases from J, the junction contained 15 bases not matched to a gene. CDR3 size: 18 residues. CDR1 SGHNT and CDR2 YYREEE come from the germline V gene (reference sequence). The CDR3 region is CASNPGGGAAGSTDTQYF. The CDR3 DNA is TGTGCCAGCAACCCGGGGGGGGGCGCGGCGGGCAGCACAGATACGCAGTATTTT.